This is a list of T cell receptor beta chains from one sample in a study of T-cell reconstitution after alpha-beta-depleted transplantation in children. A single record per CDR3 protein comes from TCRdb applying MiXCR to the PCR reads. The sample contains 600,000 to 700,000 distinct CDR3 sequences, around 14% of which appear only once. The sequences come from PBMCs, collected before TCRalphabeta/CD19-depleted stem cell transplant. These receptor sequences come from a girl aged 2-10 years with congenital amegakaryocytic thrombocytopenia, due to receive a stem cell transplant. Both conserved end residues are part of each CDR3. D genes are given only for firm matches. Where a row states a size, it is once, few, many or the class of an expanded clone; other rows omit it.

d_gene	v_gene	abundance	j_gene	CDR3nt	CDR3aa
-	TRBV20-1	many	TRBJ2-2	TGCAGTGCTAGAGCCGGGGAGCTGTTTTTT	CSARAGELFF
-	TRBV9	few	TRBJ2-1	TGTGCCAGCAGCGCCGTCTTAGGCAGCTCAGGACTTTCGGATGAGCAGTTCTTC	CASSAVLGSSGLSDEQFF
TRBD1	TRBV5-1	many	TRBJ2-1	TGCGCCAGCAGCTTCACCGGGACAGCCACCAATGAGCAGTTCTTC	CASSFTGTATNEQFF
-	TRBV29-1	-	TRBJ2-1	TGCAGCGCCCCGCTCCCCAGGGGGGATGAGCAGTTCTTC	CSAPLPRGDEQFF
-	TRBV14	-	TRBJ2-7	TGTGCCAGCAGCCATCTTGGCCGCCCCTACGAGCAGTACTTC	CASSHLGRPYEQYF
-	TRBV5-4	few	TRBJ2-3	TGTGCCAGCAGCTTGCCGTTCGAGGGCCTTACAGATACGCAGTATTTT	CASSLPFEGLTDTQYF
-	TRBV6-1	few	TRBJ2-4	TGTGCCAGCAGGACCGAGGGAGGCAAAAACATTCAGTACTTC	CASRTEGGKNIQYF
-	TRBV7-3	once	TRBJ2-1	TGTGCCAGCAGCTTAGGGACTGGCGCGGGGAACAATGAGCAGTTCTTC	CASSLGTGAGNNEQFF
-	TRBV11-2	-	TRBJ2-1	TGTGCCAGCACGCTAGCGTGGCACAATGAGCAGTTCTTC	CASTLAWHNEQFF
TRBD1	TRBV24-1	-	TRBJ2-1	TGTGCCACCAGTGATGCGACACAGGGGACGGGCTTGTATTACAATGAGCAGTTCTTC	CATSDATQGTGLYYNEQFF
-	TRBV20-1	many	TRBJ2-5	TGCAGTGCTAGATCCGAGACAAACGCGCAAGAGACCCAGTACTTC	CSARSETNAQETQYF
-	TRBV20-1	-	TRBJ2-5	TGCAGTGCTGGCTTGCACTTCCAAGAGACCCCGTACTTC	CSAGLHFQETPYF
-	TRBV3-1	-	TRBJ2-1	TGTGCCAGCAAGAGTGGGCAGGGCAGATACAATGAGCAGTTCTTC	CASKSGQGRYNEQFF
-	TRBV7-9	-	TRBJ1-3	TGTGCCAGCAGTCAAGCCCCTGGAAACACCATATATTTT	CASSQAPGNTIYF
TRBD2	TRBV15	many	TRBJ2-2	TGTGCCACCAGCAGAGAGCTTACTAGCGGGAACACCGGGGAGCTGTTTTTT	CATSRELTSGNTGELFF
-	TRBV27	-	TRBJ2-7	TGTGCGGCCGGTAGCGGACACTACGAGCAGTACTTC	CAAGSGHYEQYF
-	TRBV3-1	-	TRBJ2-5	TGTGCCAGCAGCCCAACAGGGCTTCAAGAGACCCAGTACTTC	CASSPTGLQETQYF
-	TRBV7-6	-	TRBJ2-5	TGTGCCAGCAGCTTTAGTGGGGGGGCGCGGGAGACCCAGTACTTC	CASSFSGGARETQYF
-	TRBV11-2	-	TRBJ1-1	TGTGCCAGCAGCTGGAACAGGGTCGCCACTGAAGCTTTCTTT	CASSWNRVATEAFF
-	TRBV30	-	TRBJ1-1	TGTGCCTGGAGCTCGAGAGGGAACACTGAAGCTTTCTTT	CAWSSRGNTEAFF
-	TRBV5-1	few	TRBJ2-1	TGCGCCAGCAGCGGAACAACCCTTGAGCAGTTCTTC	CASSGTTLEQFF
TRBD1	TRBV20-1	many	TRBJ1-2	TGCAGTGCTAACTCGGCGGGGACAGCCTTGGGTGGCTACACCTTC	CSANSAGTALGGYTF
-	TRBV7-8	many	TRBJ2-7	TGTGCCAGCAGCTTAGATTCCATTCCCTACGAGCAGTACTTC	CASSLDSIPYEQYF
-	TRBV4-2	few	TRBJ2-5	TGTGCCAGCAGCCAAGACATGTTGCCAGGGACCCAGTACTTC	CASSQDMLPGTQYF